Each of the 5 T cell receptor beta chains below was sequenced from the same sample in a study of OX40 agonist ivuxolimab in advanced cancers. Method: immunoSEQ multiplex PCR; TCRdb's copy keeps in-frame clones and lacks some. The sample lists about 21,000 clones, approximately 90% occurring once. The specimen comprised CD4+ or CD8+ T cells sorted from blood, sampled in a trial of the OX40 agonist ivuxolimab. The receptors originated from an adult with an advanced solid tumor such as melanoma, head and neck, liver or kidney cancer.

This clone was counted between two and nine times. The chain couples TRBV10-2 to TRBJ2-5; the match to TRBD1 covers 8 bases. With V trimmed by 3 bases and J by 1 base, 10 bases remained unmatched. Germline V gene sequence: CDR1 WSHSY, CDR2 SAAADI. The CDR3 totals 17 residues. This chain's CDR3 is CASSDQGANPGQETQYF. Written as DNA, the CDR3 is TGCGCCAGCAGTGATCAGGGGGCGAACCCTGGCCAAGAGACCCAGTACTTC.

The chain joins TRBV2 to TRBJ1-5, with D unresolved. V was clipped by 1 base and J by 3 bases, with 7 bases between them. CDR3 size: 14 residues. CDR1 and CDR2 from the germline V gene are SNHLY and FYNNEI. CDR3 in amino acids: CASSEVRDNQPQHF. The CDR3 DNA reads as TGTGCCAGCAGTGAAGTCAGAGACAATCAGCCCCAGCATTTT.

The chain employs TRBV19 and TRBJ2-2; no firm D call. Trimming took off 7 bases at V and 4 bases at J, with 13 bases between the two ends. The V gene's germline CDR1 is LNHDA and CDR2 SQIVND (reference sequence). The CDR3 loop spans 14 amino acids. CDR3 sequence reads: CASNARTSTGELFF. Written as DNA, the CDR3 is TGTGCCAGTAATGCCAGGACCTCCACCGGGGAGCTGTTTTTT.

The rearrangement links TRBV6-4 to TRBJ2-2, with D maybe TRBD2 (7 bases). This CDR3 has 14 amino acids. From germline, CDR1 is MRHNA and CDR2 SNTAGT. Trimming took off 8 bases at V and 9 bases at J, with 19 bases between the two ends. CDR3 DNA sequence: TGTGCCAGCTGGGGGCTAGCGGTCCATCGGGAGCTGTTTTTT. This translates into CASWGLAVHRELFF.

The gene calls are TRBV6-5 and TRBJ2-7; D perhaps matches TRBD2 (6 bases). The V end was cut by 2 bases, the J end by 0 bases, with 8 bases between. CDR3 size: 14 residues. CDR1 is MNHEY and CDR2 is SVGAGI in the germline V gene. CDR3 in amino acids: CASSYAGSSYEQYF. The CDR3 DNA is TGTGCCAGCAGTTACGCGGGGTCCTCCTACGAGCAGTACTTC.